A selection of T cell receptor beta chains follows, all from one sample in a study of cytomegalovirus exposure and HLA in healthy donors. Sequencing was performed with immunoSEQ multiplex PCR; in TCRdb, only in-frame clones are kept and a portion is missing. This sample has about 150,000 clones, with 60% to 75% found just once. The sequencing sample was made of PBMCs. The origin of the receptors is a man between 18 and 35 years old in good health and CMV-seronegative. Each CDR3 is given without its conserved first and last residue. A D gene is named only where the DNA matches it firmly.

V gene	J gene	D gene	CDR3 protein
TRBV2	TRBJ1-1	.	ASSEGLRTEAF
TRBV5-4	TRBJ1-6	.	ASSVTGNSPLH
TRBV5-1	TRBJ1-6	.	ASSSGELGNSPLH
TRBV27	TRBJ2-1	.	ASSLRRDSYNEQF
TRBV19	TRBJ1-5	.	ASSIQGPSNQPQH
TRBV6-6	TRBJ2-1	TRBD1	ASTIAGTGEYNEQF
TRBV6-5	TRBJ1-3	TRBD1	ASAPQGASGNTIY
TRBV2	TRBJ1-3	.	ASSGTRGGAKGNTIY
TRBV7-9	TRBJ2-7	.	ASSLAPGSPGEQY
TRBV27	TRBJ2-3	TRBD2	ASSVLTSGGSDTQY
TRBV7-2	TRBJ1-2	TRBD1	ASSSRTGGIVGYT
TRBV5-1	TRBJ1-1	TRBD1	ASSPARGLVNEAF
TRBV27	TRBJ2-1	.	ASSLLGDEQF
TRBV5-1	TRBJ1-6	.	ASSLVGGRGNSPLH
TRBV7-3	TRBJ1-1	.	ASSPMGGNTEAF
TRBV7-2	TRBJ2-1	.	ASSWRGTVTYNEQF
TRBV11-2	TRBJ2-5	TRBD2	ASSLGSGGLQETQY
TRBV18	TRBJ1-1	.	ASSPQGLDTEAF
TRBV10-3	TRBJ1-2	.	AISTHRDEGYT
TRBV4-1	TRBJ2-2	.	ASSQAASWGLGELF
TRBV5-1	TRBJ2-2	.	ASSPPRGNTGELF
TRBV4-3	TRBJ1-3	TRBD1	ASSQDRRGPGNTIY